The 17 T cell receptor beta chains below all came from one sample that was sequenced in a study of T cell responses to AZD1222 COVID-19 vaccine. Some clones are missing from TCRdb's copy, which holds only in-frame ones; the method was immunoSEQ multiplex PCR. This sample has 80,000 to 100,000 clones, with around nine tenths found just once. The sequencing used peripheral blood, collected on day 0 of MenACWY control vaccination. The receptors were sampled from an adult in good health.

J is TRBJ2-7 and V is TRBV12-5, with D possibly called TRBD1 or TRBD2 (5 bases each). The CDR3 runs to 12 residues. V shed 8 bases and J shed 1 base, with 9 bases lying between them. Germline loops: CDR1 LGHNT, CDR2 FRNRAP. CDR3 sequence: CASRWGSYEQYF. CDR3 sequence (DNA): TGTGCTAGTAGGTGGGGGTCCTACGAGCAGTACTTC. The whole variable domain, filled in from reference TRBV12-5 and TRBJ2-7, reads DARVTQTPRHKVTEMGQEVTMRCQPILGHNTVFWYRQTMMQGLELLAYFRNRAPLDDSGMPKDRFSAEMPDATLATLKIQPSEPRDSAVYFCASRWGSYEQYFGPGTRLTVT.

This chain uses TRBV4-2 with TRBJ2-1, with D tentatively TRBD2 (6 bases). Germline CDR1 reads LGHNA; CDR2 reads YNFKEQ. V was shortened by 4 bases and J by 6 bases, with 16 bases between the two germline ends. There are 15 residues in the CDR3. The CDR3: CASSPYSSGGNEQFF. The CDR3 DNA follows: TGTGCCAGCAGCCCTTACTCCTCCGGGGGCAATGAGCAGTTCTTC.

V and J are TRBV24-1 and TRBJ2-4; 9 bases fit TRBD1. CDR3 length: 13 amino acids. V trimming: 11 bases; J trimming: 1 base; junction bases outside the gene matches: 2. Looked up from germline, CDR1 is KGHDR and CDR2 is SFDVKD. The CDR3 sequence is CAIDRGAKNIQYF. CDR3 sequence (DNA): TGTGCCATCGACAGGGGGGCCAAAAACATTCAGTACTTC.

This chain joins TRBV4-3 and TRBJ2-2; 10 nucleotides agree with TRBD2. This CDR3 spans 17 amino acids. Germline V gene lookup returns CDR1 LGHNA and CDR2 YSLEER. The J segment lost 7 bases and the V segment lost 0 bases, leaving 8 bases of the junction unmatched. Written as DNA, the CDR3 is TGCGCCAGCAGCCAAGATGGGGGGCTAGCGGGGGTCGGGGAGCTGTTTTTT. Residues: CASSQDGGLAGVGELFF.

The V call is TRBV2, the J call TRBJ2-5, with D perhaps matching TRBD1 (6 bases). CDR1 is SNHLY and CDR2 is FYNNEI in the germline V gene. V was clipped by 4 bases and J by 5 bases, with 8 bases between them. This CDR3 is built from 12 residues. The CDR3 loop is CASSVDRETQYF. CDR3 bases: TGTGCCAGCAGTGTTGACAGGGAGACCCAGTACTTC. The full variable domain, with the rest looked up from reference TRBV2 and TRBJ2-5, is EPEVTQTPSHQVTQMGQEVILRCVPISNHLYFYWYRQILGQKVEFLVSFYNNEISEKSEIFDDQFSVERPDGSNFTLKIRSTKLEDSAMYFCASSVDRETQYFGPGTRLLVL.

The chain joins TRBV5-4 to TRBJ1-2; TRBD1 agrees at 8 bases. V shed 4 bases and J 8 bases; nucleotides not matched to a gene: 1. The CDR3 is made up of 11 amino acids. Per the germline V gene, CDR1 is SGHNT and CDR2 is YYREEE (reference sequence). CDR3 sequence (DNA): TGTGCCAGCAGCGGGGACAGGGGCTACACCTTC. It is translated as CASSGDRGYTF.

The chain employs TRBV19 and TRBJ1-2; 7 positions agree with TRBD1. V shed 3 bases, J shed 8 bases, and the junction held 12 bases outside the gene matches. CDR1 is LNHDA and CDR2 is SQIVND in the germline V gene (reference sequence). The CDR3 sequence is 15 residues long. The CDR3 DNA reads as TGTGCCAGTAGTATCGGAGGCAGGGGGAAATACGGCTACACCTTC. It is translated as CASSIGGRGKYGYTF.

V is TRBV10-3 and J is TRBJ2-1, with a tentative D call TRBD1 (5 bases). Germline CDR1 reads ENHRY; CDR2 reads SYGVKD. This CDR3 contains 16 residues. V lost 0 bases and J lost 0, with 9 bases in between. The CDR3 DNA is TGTGCCATCAGTGAGTCGAGGCAGGGCTCCTACAATGAGCAGTTCTTC. Residues: CAISESRQGSYNEQFF.

V usage is TRBV7-2 and J usage is TRBJ2-7; D perhaps matches TRBD1 (6 bases). The CDR3 loop spans 17 amino acids. V was pared by 1 base and J by 3 bases, with 19 bases between. Germline CDR1 reads SGHTA; CDR2 reads FQGNSA. In nucleotides, the CDR3 is TGTGCCAGCAGCTTAGTATTTGGACAGACCCCGTACTACGAGCAGTACTTC. The encoded protein is CASSLVFGQTPYYEQYF. Based on the CDR3 plus reference TRBV7-2 and TRBJ2-7, the full variable domain is GAGVSQSPSNKVTEKGKDVELRCDPISGHTALYWYRQSLGQGLEFLIYFQGNSAPDKSGLPSDRFSAERTGGSVSTLTIQRTQQEDSAVYLCASSLVFGQTPYYEQYFGPGTRLTVT.

The chain uses TRBV5-6 and TRBJ1-2; no definite D call. The CDR3 spans 12 residues. Germline CDR1 and CDR2: SGHDT and YYEEEE. V was cut by 3 bases and J by 3 bases, with 6 bases left in between. CDR3 residues: CASSSGDYGYTF. CDR3 DNA sequence: TGTGCCAGCAGCTCTGGGGACTATGGCTACACCTTC.

This sequence joins TRBV15 and TRBJ1-6; a possible D gene is TRBD1 (6 bases). This CDR3 contains 15 residues. Between the trimmed V and J ends, which lost 3 bases and 10 bases, there was a span of 16 bases. Germline V gene lookup returns CDR1 LNHNV and CDR2 YYDKDF (reference sequence). The CDR3 protein is CATSRARQVGSPLHF. The CDR3 bases are TGTGCCACCAGCAGGGCTAGACAGGTTGGGTCACCCCTCCACTTT.

This sequence joins TRBV27 and TRBJ2-1, with TRBD2 identical over 7 bases. This CDR3 has 16 residues. Per the germline V gene, CDR1 is MNHEY and CDR2 is SMNVEV (reference sequence). With V trimmed by 6 bases and J by 0 bases, 8 bases remained unmatched. CDR3 sequence: CASSPPRGGSYNEQFF. In DNA form, the CDR3 reads TGTGCCAGCAGCCCGCCGCGCGGGGGCTCCTACAATGAGCAGTTCTTC.

This chain links TRBV5-1 with TRBJ1-1; D gene uncertain. The CDR3 contains 14 residues. Germline assignment: CDR1 SGHRS and CDR2 YFSETQ. The ends were cut back, 4 bases at V and 1 base at J, with 11 bases in the middle. CDR3 sequence: CASSPLQTNTEAFF. CDR3 DNA sequence: TGCGCCAGCAGCCCCCTTCAGACGAACACTGAAGCTTTCTTT.

Concerning this clone itself: Sequence at one end of the junction differs from germline and may be a read error. V and J are TRBV9 and TRBJ2-2; unclear D gene. The CDR3 runs to 13 residues. In germline, CDR1 is SGDLS, CDR2 YYNGEE. The CDR3 spells CASSVDDTGELFF. The CDR3 coding sequence is TGTGCCAGCAGCGTAGACGACACAGGGGAGCTGTTTTTT.

CDR3 protein: CASSWGGANTEAFF. Written as DNA, the CDR3 is TGTGCCAGCAGTTGGGGGGGTGCGAACACTGAAGCTTTCTTT. This chain links TRBV5-6 with TRBJ1-1; D might be TRBD1 (5 bases). V was trimmed by 5 bases and J by 1 base, leaving 12 bases between them. The CDR3 spans 14 residues. Germline lookup yields CDR1 SGHDT and CDR2 YYEEEE.

The V gene is TRBV11-3, the J gene TRBJ2-7; weak D call: TRBD1 (5 bases). Trimming took 1 base from V and 3 from J, leaving 10 bases between them. This CDR3 contains 14 residues. Germline V gives CDR1 SGHNT, CDR2 YENEEA. The CDR3 region has the DNA TGTGCCAGCAGCTTAGCCACAGGAGACTACGAGCAGTACTTC. Its protein is CASSLATGDYEQYF. The variable domain in full, completed from reference TRBV11-3 and TRBJ2-7, reads EAGVVQSPRYKIIEKKQPVAFWCNPISGHNTLYWYLQNLGQGPELLIRYENEEAVDDSQLPKDRFSAERLKGVDSTLKIQPAELGDSAVYLCASSLATGDYEQYFGPGTRLTVT.

The chain joins TRBV10-2 to TRBJ1-1; D perhaps matches TRBD1 (5 bases). This CDR3 contains 15 residues. The ends were cut back, 3 bases at V and 1 base at J, with 12 bases in the middle. Germline V gene sequence: CDR1 WSHSY, CDR2 SAAADI. The CDR3 nucleotides are TGCGCCAGCAGTGACGCAGGGAATGGGAACACTGAAGCTTTCTTT. As protein: CASSDAGNGNTEAFF.